The clone carrying this T cell receptor beta chain was counted at least ten times. The trim removed 6 bases at V and 9 bases at J, leaving 11 bases unmatched. Germline CDR1 KGHSH, CDR2 LQKENI. CDR3 length: 13 amino acids. The sample comes from a study of regulatory T cells in long-lasting Graves disease. Construction of the TCR beta libraries employed iRepertoire HTBI primers in conjunction with Arm-PCR of CDR3 regions. Authors' processing steps: Identified segments across samples numbered 55 to 70 TRBV and over 13 TRBJ. One entry per CDR3 protein, called by TCRdb with MiXCR from the multiplex PCR reads. These V and J calls originate from TCRdb's pipeline instead of the authors' own analysis. The table includes 250,000 or so distinct CDR3 sequences, about 17% detected once. Time point in this sample: newly diagnosed GD, antithyroid drugs for less than 3 months. TCR sequences were obtained from RNA taken from PBMCs.

In addition, the sample was reused for a study of T cells in Graves' hyperthyroidism and ophthalmopathy. That source reports: The primer set for the first-round RT-PCR of the TCR CDR3 was HTBI.

Sequencing was performed on peripheral blood mononuclear cells (PBMCs), taken at new diagnosis, from a patient treated with antithyroid drugs. The receptor's source is a woman aged 25 to 39 with Graves disease. The genes are TRBV18 and TRBJ2-7; 7 bases fit TRBD2. CDR3 in DNA: TGTGCCAGCTCTGGGGACTATTCCCGTGGGCAGTACTTC. Translation: CASSGDYSRGQYF.